Presented here are 27 T cell receptor beta chains from one specimen sequenced in a study of T cells after yellow fever vaccination (dated by TCRdb to the late 2010s). The method behind the library was 5' RACE. TCRdb lists the instrument as Illumina NovaSeq 6000. TCRdb cleaned the public reads at Q25 with fastp, built clones with MiXCR and kept in-frame beta chains. Each CDR3 protein gets just one entry, which takes the most common genes and DNA from the rows behind it. Counted in this sample were fewer than 100,000 distinct CDR3 sequences; under 6.5% of them appeared once. Of the sample, over 40% is held by the ten largest clones. What this sample's treatment or condition label stands for: live attenuated yellow fever vaccine strain. Here the sequenced sample was CD8+ T cells sorted from PBMCs, taken 10 days after the yellow fever booster vaccination. Receptors were obtained from a man aged 18 to 30 who received the YFV17D yellow fever vaccine.

This clonotype was detected a few times. The rearrangement uses TRBV27 and TRBJ1-5; no clear D. Germline lookup yields CDR1 MNHEY and CDR2 SMNVEV (reference sequence). This CDR3 spans 13 amino acids. Deletions cut 4 bases from V and 6 bases from J, with 10 bases between. In DNA form, the CDR3 reads TGTGCCAGCAGTTGGGAAGGTTCTCAGCCCCAGCATTTT. It encodes CASSWEGSQPQHF.

The chain recombines TRBV10-2 with TRBJ1-5, with a weak D call TRBD1 (5 bases). The V end was cut by 3 bases, the J end by 5 bases, with 11 bases between. The CDR3 is 14 residues long. Looked up from germline, CDR1 is WSHSY and CDR2 is SAAADI. CDR3 in amino acids: CASSDGQGDQPQHF. As DNA, the CDR3 is TGCGCCAGCAGTGATGGGCAGGGCGATCAGCCCCAGCATTTT.

This clonotype was detected a few times. The V call is TRBV6-5, the J call TRBJ2-1; perhaps TRBD1 as D (6 bases). CDR1 is MNHEY and CDR2 is SVGAGI in the germline V gene. The CDR3 spans 17 residues. Trimming removed 7 bases from V and 10 bases from J, with 29 bases in between. The CDR3: CASIDTQGPFGMEEQFF. CDR3 in DNA: TGTGCCAGCATCGATACCCAGGGGCCTTTCGGTATGGAAGAGCAGTTCTTC.

This clonotype has only a few counts. V is TRBV12-3 or TRBV12-4 and J is TRBJ2-1, with D perhaps TRBD1 or TRBD2 (5 bases each). Trimming shortened V by 8 bases and J by 7 bases, and 15 bases separated the two germline ends. The length of the CDR3 is 13 residues. The CDR3 DNA reads TGTGCCAGCGTGCCGGGGCAACCTAATGAGCAGTTCTTC. Encoded protein: CASVPGQPNEQFF.

The gene calls are TRBV5-6 and TRBJ1-2; D is unresolved. V lost 0 bases and J 4 bases, leaving 16 bases between the germline ends. CDR3 length: 16 residues. CDR1 SGHDT and CDR2 YYEEEE come from the germline V gene. CDR3 DNA: TGTGCCAGCAGCTTGGACCGGGATCCTGCCCTCTATGGCTACACCTTC. Encoded protein: CASSLDRDPALYGYTF.

The V call is TRBV15, the J call TRBJ1-5; D gene uncertain. The V gene's germline CDR1 is LNHNV and CDR2 YYDKDF (reference sequence). The CDR3 runs to 16 residues. Trimming shortened V by 0 bases and J by 6 bases, and 15 bases separated the two germline ends. The CDR3 loop reads CATSRDRTILGQPQHF. Written as DNA, the CDR3 is TGTGCCACCAGCAGAGATCGGACGATCCTCGGTCAGCCCCAGCATTTT.

The chain is built from TRBV11-3 and TRBJ2-1; D tentatively fits TRBD1 or TRBD2 (6 bases each). Germline V lookup: CDR1 SGHNT, CDR2 YENEEA. Between the trimmed V and J ends, which lost 5 bases and 9 bases, there was a span of 17 bases. This CDR3 has 14 residues. CDR3 sequence reads: CASSRYGGAGEQFF. The CDR3 bases are TGTGCCAGCAGCCGCTACGGGGGCGCGGGTGAGCAGTTCTTC.

This chain joins TRBV14 and TRBJ2-6; D is unresolved. This CDR3 has 17 amino acids. The V gene lost 4 bases and the J gene lost 2 bases, with 15 bases spanning the gap. CDR1 and CDR2 (germline): SGHDN, FVKESK. The CDR3 is CASSRPGHPPGANVLTF. DNA for the CDR3: TGTGCCAGCAGCCGTCCGGGCCACCCTCCTGGGGCCAACGTCCTGACTTTC.

Ten or more counts support this clonotype. The rearrangement joins TRBV4-2 to TRBJ2-7; D may be TRBD1 or TRBD2 (5 bases each). Germline assignment: CDR1 LGHNA and CDR2 YNFKEQ. The V end lost 5 bases, the J end lost 6 bases, and 11 bases lay between the germline ends. This CDR3 has 12 residues. CDR3 DNA: TGTGCCAGCAGCTCATGGGGGTCCGAGCAGTACTTC. Translation: CASSSWGSEQYF.

This clonotype was observed many times. The chain uses TRBV5-1 and TRBJ2-1; 9 nucleotides align to TRBD2. The CDR3 is made up of 14 amino acids. Unmatched junction bases numbered 5, after V lost 3 bases and J lost 7 bases. Germline V gene data show CDR1 as SGHRS and CDR2 as YFSETQ. CDR3 sequence reads: CASSWLAGNNEQFF. In DNA form, the CDR3 reads TGCGCCAGCAGCTGGCTAGCGGGAAATAATGAGCAGTTCTTC.

In its sample, this clonotype was seen a few times. Here the CDR3 DNA reads TGTGCCAGCAGCGCCCGACAGTTTCCAGATACGCAGTATTTT. This gives the protein CASSARQFPDTQYF. The gene calls are TRBV14 and TRBJ2-3, with a possible D match to TRBD1 (5 bases). The CDR3 has 14 amino acids. Germline CDR1 SGHDN, CDR2 FVKESK. V lost 5 bases and J 4 bases, leaving 13 bases between the germline ends.

This clonotype was seen repeatedly, ten times or more. The chain couples TRBV6-2 or TRBV6-3 to TRBJ2-1; 8 bases map to TRBD2. This CDR3 comprises 13 residues. Germline V gene data show CDR1 as MNHEY and CDR2 as SVGEGT. Trimming removed 6 bases from V and 10 bases from J; junction bases left unmatched: 8. The CDR3 loop reads CASRPGGLGEQFF. The CDR3 nucleotides read TGTGCCAGCAGACCGGGGGGGCTAGGGGAGCAGTTCTTC.

The chain recombines TRBV28 with TRBJ2-2, with 7 bases aligning to TRBD2. CDR1 is MDHEN, CDR2 SYDVKM, per germline. Unmatched junction bases numbered 6, after V lost 3 bases and J lost 2 bases. The CDR3 sequence is 16 residues long. The CDR3 DNA follows: TGTGCCAGCAGTTTTTGGGAGGGATTAAACACCGGGGAGCTGTTTTTT. This sequence encodes CASSFWEGLNTGELFF.

V is TRBV11-2 and J is TRBJ1-6; 8 bases align to TRBD1. CDR1 is SGHAT and CDR2 is FQNNGV in the germline V gene. The CDR3 is made up of 14 amino acids. With V trimmed by 7 bases and J by 5 bases, 4 bases remained unmatched. The CDR3 here is CASTTTGDNSPLHF. The CDR3 region has the DNA TGTGCCAGCACCACGACAGGGGATAATTCACCCCTCCACTTT.

This chain links TRBV5-1 with TRBJ2-1; possible D gene TRBD1, 6 bases. CDR1 and CDR2 from the germline V gene are SGHRS and YFSETQ. The CDR3 consists of 15 residues. V was clipped by 5 bases and J by 8 bases, with 20 bases between them. The CDR3 sequence: CASRPGVRLDDEQFF. The CDR3 DNA follows: TGCGCCAGCAGACCAGGGGTAAGGTTAGACGATGAGCAGTTCTTC.

This clonotype was seen a handful of times. V gene TRBV6-6 combines with J gene TRBJ2-3; D remains ambiguous. V dropped 6 bases and J dropped 3 bases, with 4 bases sitting between them. The CDR3 has 11 residues. Germline CDR1 MNHNY, CDR2 SVGAGI (reference sequence). The CDR3 bases are TGTGCCAGCAGATTGACAGATACGCAGTATTTT. Residues: CASRLTDTQYF.

This clonotype has only a few counts. The chain is built from TRBV20-1 and TRBJ1-4; weak D call: TRBD1 (5 bases). V lost 2 bases and J 5 bases, leaving 9 bases between the germline ends. This CDR3 spans 13 amino acids. From germline, CDR1 is DFQATT and CDR2 SNEGSKA (reference sequence). For the CDR3, the DNA is TGCAGTGCTAGACCGCGGGGCAATGAAAAACTGTTTTTT. This encodes CSARPRGNEKLFF.

This clonotype was observed a few times. The chain joins TRBV6-6 to TRBJ1-5, with 7 bases identical to TRBD1. Germline CDR1 is MNHNY and CDR2 is SVGAGI (reference sequence). Unmatched junction bases numbered 5, after V lost 2 bases and J lost 7 bases. The CDR3 runs 14 residues. CDR3 sequence: CASSYGQGDQPQHF. CDR3 coding DNA: TGTGCCAGCAGTTACGGGCAGGGGGACCAGCCCCAGCATTTT.

The V gene is TRBV3-1, the J gene TRBJ2-7, with D uncertain. This CDR3 is built from 17 residues. V lost 0 bases to trimming and J lost 7 bases, with 22 bases between them. The germline V gene encodes CDR1 LGHDT and CDR2 YNNKEL (reference sequence). CDR3 residues: CASSQEPAHNPGWEQYF. The CDR3 region has the DNA TGTGCCAGCAGCCAAGAACCGGCACACAACCCCGGTTGGGAGCAGTACTTC.

This clonotype was found many times. This chain joins TRBV20-1 and TRBJ2-3; TRBD1 agrees at 7 bases. There are 15 residues in the CDR3. With V trimmed by 6 bases and J by 7 bases, 16 bases remained unmatched. The germline V gene has CDR1 DFQATT and CDR2 SNEGSKA (reference sequence). CDR3 coding DNA: TGCAGTGCCCCTTGGACAGGCCTTGGCATGCATACGCAGTATTTT. It translates to CSAPWTGLGMHTQYF.

This clonotype was seen only a few times. This rearrangement joins TRBV5-6 to TRBJ2-5; D remains unclear. V was shortened by 3 bases and J by 5 bases, with 14 bases between the two germline ends. The V gene's germline CDR1 is SGHDT and CDR2 YYEEEE. The CDR3 has 14 residues. The CDR3 region is CASSSVTGRETQYF. In DNA form, the CDR3 reads TGTGCCAGCAGCTCCGTAACGGGTAGGGAGACCCAGTACTTC.

The table lists this clonotype with a few counts. V is TRBV4-1 and J is TRBJ1-6; D is ambiguous. The CDR3 spans 17 residues. CDR1 MGHRA and CDR2 YSYEKL come from the germline V gene. Trimming cost V 1 base and J 1 base, with 11 bases left between them. Written as DNA, the CDR3 is TGCGCCAGCAGCCAAGCCGCAGGCGCATCCTATAATTCACCCCTCCACTTT. This sequence encodes CASSQAAGASYNSPLHF.

This clonotype was counted between two and nine times. The J gene is TRBJ2-1, the V gene TRBV6-5; 13 bases fit TRBD2. V lost 0 bases, J lost 6 bases, and 2 bases stayed unmatched. The germline gives CDR1 MNHEY, CDR2 SVGAGI. CDR3 length equals 16 residues. The CDR3 here is CASSYSLAGGSNEQFF. Written as DNA, the CDR3 is TGTGCCAGCAGTTACTCACTAGCGGGGGGGTCCAATGAGCAGTTCTTC.

This clonotype was detected a few times. This sequence joins TRBV14 and TRBJ2-7; D is ambiguous. This CDR3 has 12 amino acids. V was shortened by 1 base and J by 3 bases, with 4 bases between the two germline ends. Germline CDR1 reads SGHDN; CDR2 reads FVKESK. The CDR3 nucleotides are TGTGCCAGCAGCCAAGCCAACTACGAGCAGTACTTC. Translated: CASSQANYEQYF.

The sample holds a few counts of this clonotype. This chain uses TRBV13 with TRBJ2-5; D is unclear. The V and J ends lost 6 bases and 2 bases respectively, with 7 bases between them. This CDR3 has 12 amino acids. The germline gives CDR1 PRHDT, CDR2 FYEKMQ (reference sequence). The CDR3 loop is CASREGQETQYF. DNA of the CDR3: TGTGCCAGCAGGGAAGGGCAAGAGACCCAGTACTTC. Based on the CDR3 plus reference TRBV13 and TRBJ2-5, the full variable domain is AAGVIQSPRHLIKEKRETATLKCYPIPRHDTVYWYQQGPGQDPQFLISFYEKMQSDKGSIPDRFSAQQFSDYHSELNMSSLELGDSALYFCASREGQETQYFGPGTRLLVL.

V gene TRBV15 combines with J gene TRBJ2-1; D may be TRBD2 (6 bases). The CDR3 loop spans 16 amino acids. The V gene lost 5 bases and the J gene lost 0 bases, with 14 bases spanning the gap. Germline V lookup: CDR1 LNHNV, CDR2 YYDKDF (reference sequence). In nucleotides, the CDR3 is TGTGCCACCAGCCCTGGGACTTCCGGCTCCTACAATGAGCAGTTCTTC. Its translation is CATSPGTSGSYNEQFF.

The CDR3 protein is CASSPMDNTEAFF. Here the CDR3 DNA reads TGTGCCAGCAGTCCGATGGACAACACTGAAGCTTTCTTT. The chain carries TRBV27 and TRBJ1-1; D is undetermined. This CDR3 region has 13 residues. The V gene lost 5 bases and the J gene lost 2 bases, with 9 bases spanning the gap. Germline CDR1 is MNHEY and CDR2 is SMNVEV (reference sequence).